These T cell receptor beta chains were read from a single sample in a study of chemoradiotherapy in HPV16-positive cancers. TCRdb keeps only in-frame clones here, not all; method: immunoSEQ multiplex PCR. Among 30,000 to 40,000 clones listed, around 92% were seen once. This sample comprised blood, obtained from a patient who underwent chemoradiotherapy. The receptors come from a human donor with HPV-associated anogenital cancer. The CDR3 runs from the conserved cysteine through the conserved F or W. The order of the fields is CDR3 length, D gene, V gene, clone size, J gene, CDR3 protein, CDR3 DNA. D genes are given only for firm matches. Size tells how often a clone was seen (once, few, many) or the class of an expanded clone, and some rows leave it out.

15	TRBD1	TRBV5-4	-	TRBJ2-3	CASSWDRGLTDTQYF	TGTGCCAGCAGCTGGGACAGGGGTTTGACAGATACGCAGTATTTT
16	TRBD2	TRBV18	-	TRBJ2-7	CASSPEPGLRFYEQYF	TGTGCCAGCTCACCCGAACCGGGACTACGGTTCTACGAGCAGTACTTC
16	-	TRBV15	-	TRBJ1-3	CATSRGVSISGNTIYF	TGTGCCACCAGCAGAGGAGTTTCGATATCAGGAAACACCATATATTTT
16	-	TRBV6-5	-	TRBJ1-2	CASSYARAGGRNGYTF	TGTGCCAGCAGTTACGCCAGGGCGGGGGGAAGGAATGGCTACACCTTC
15	-	TRBV9	-	TRBJ1-6	CASSVEDVYNSPLHF	TGTGCCAGCAGCGTAGAAGACGTCTATAATTCACCCCTCCACTTT
13	-	TRBV30	-	TRBJ1-1	CAWSSGATVEAFF	TGTGCCTGGAGTTCTGGGGCTACAGTTGAAGCTTTCTTT
11	TRBD1	TRBV6-1	-	TRBJ1-2	CANGQGYGYTF	TGTGCCAACGGACAGGGCTATGGCTACACCTTC
15	TRBD2	TRBV11-3	-	TRBJ2-1	CASSFGGGGYNEQFF	TGTGCCAGCAGCTTCGGGGGCGGGGGGTACAATGAGCAGTTCTTC
14	-	TRBV7-2	-	TRBJ1-3	CASSLKHLGDTIYF	TGTGCCAGCAGCTTAAAACATCTCGGAGACACCATATATTTT
14	TRBD1	TRBV9	-	TRBJ1-1	CASSVGQGGTEAFF	TGTGCCAGCAGCGTAGGACAGGGTGGCACTGAAGCTTTCTTT
15	-	TRBV2	-	TRBJ2-1	CASNPTGLRNNEQFF	TGTGCCAGCAACCCGACAGGCTTGAGGAACAATGAGCAGTTCTTC
12	TRBD2	TRBV30	-	TRBJ2-2	CAWHGGDGELFF	TGTGCCTGGCACGGGGGGGACGGGGAGCTGTTTTTT
14	TRBD1	TRBV6-1	-	TRBJ1-3	CASSLQGAGNTIYF	TGTGCCAGCAGTCTACAGGGGGCTGGAAACACCATATATTTT
13	TRBD1	TRBV18	once	TRBJ1-1	CASQGQGDTEAFF	TGTGCCAGCCAAGGACAGGGGGACACTGAAGCTTTCTTT
13	-	TRBV27	few	TRBJ1-2	CASSLSGGYGYTF	TGTGCCAGCAGTTTATCGGGGGGTTATGGCTACACCTTC
17	TRBD1	TRBV5-1	once	TRBJ1-1	CASRTGQGARLNTEAFF	TGCGCCAGCAGAACGGGACAGGGGGCGAGGTTGAACACTGAAGCTTTCTTT
14	-	TRBV7-3	-	TRBJ2-3	CASSLNFRTDTQYF	TGTGCCAGCAGCCTAAACTTTAGAACAGATACGCAGTATTTT
12	-	TRBV5-4	few	TRBJ2-7	CASSLVGGWEYF	TGTGCCAGCAGCTTGGTGGGGGGCTGGGAGTACTTC
14	TRBD1	TRBV2	-	TRBJ2-7	CASRAGQGLHEQYF	TGTGCCAGCAGGGCGGGACAGGGACTTCACGAGCAGTACTTC
14	-	TRBV7-2	-	TRBJ2-2	CASSFNRGTGELFF	TGTGCCAGCAGCTTCAACCGGGGGACCGGGGAGCTGTTTTTT
12	TRBD2	TRBV29-1	-	TRBJ2-1	CSQTSGGRLQFF	TGCAGCCAGACTAGCGGGGGGCGCCTGCAGTTCTTC
13	-	TRBV30	-	TRBJ2-7	CAWSRTETYEQYF	TGTGCCTGGAGCCGGACAGAGACCTACGAGCAGTACTTC
12	TRBD1	TRBV30	once	TRBJ1-1	CAWSTGGTEAFF	TGTGCCTGGAGTACAGGGGGCACTGAAGCTTTCTTT
12	-	TRBV10-2	few	TRBJ1-1	CASSPQATEAFF	TGCGCCAGCAGTCCGCAGGCAACTGAAGCTTTCTTT
17	-	TRBV19	-	TRBJ1-2	CASSMQPVVRSYYGYTF	TGTGCCAGTAGTATGCAACCGGTCGTGAGGAGTTACTATGGCTACACCTTC
16	TRBD2	TRBV29-1	-	TRBJ2-5	CSVEVRRRGVQETQYF	TGCAGCGTTGAGGTGCGCAGACGGGGGGTCCAAGAGACCCAGTACTTC
15	-	TRBV2	-	TRBJ2-2	CASTLQGRRTGELFF	TGTGCCAGCACCCTACAGGGGAGGCGCACCGGGGAGCTGTTTTTT
16	-	TRBV27	-	TRBJ1-2	CASSSEIRDTIYGYTF	TGTGCCAGCAGTTCCGAGATACGGGACACGATCTATGGCTACACCTTC
16	-	TRBV14	few	TRBJ1-1	CASSQVGNTMNTEAFF	TGTGCCAGCAGCCAAGTAGGTAACACCATGAACACTGAAGCTTTCTTT
13	-	TRBV6-5	-	TRBJ1-1	CASLGSVNTEAFF	TGTGCCAGCTTAGGCAGCGTGAACACTGAAGCTTTCTTT
15	-	TRBV11-2	-	TRBJ2-3	CASSAQVVQGDTQYF	TGTGCCAGCAGCGCGCAAGTCGTCCAGGGGGATACGCAGTATTTT
14	-	TRBV19	-	TRBJ1-2	CASSIDGFLGGYTF	TGTGCCAGTAGTATTGACGGTTTTTTGGGTGGCTACACCTTC
18	TRBD1	TRBV7-2	-	TRBJ2-6	CASSLSGQGLSGANVLTF	TGTGCCAGCAGCTTAAGTGGACAGGGCCTCTCTGGGGCCAACGTCCTGACTTTC
13	TRBD1	TRBV18	-	TRBJ1-1	CASSLDRVTEAFF	TGTGCCAGCTCACTGGACAGGGTCACTGAAGCTTTCTTT
19	TRBD2	TRBV5-1	-	TRBJ2-5	CASSLARSRASGGQETQYF	TGCGCCAGCAGCTTGGCCCGTTCTAGGGCTAGCGGGGGGCAAGAGACCCAGTACTTC
10	-	TRBV5-1	-	TRBJ2-7	CASSTYEQYF	TGCGCCAGCAGCACCTACGAGCAGTACTTC
16	TRBD1	TRBV5-1	-	TRBJ1-2	CASRQGSGAMQDGYTF	TGCGCCAGCAGACAGGGGTCAGGGGCGATGCAGGATGGCTACACCTTC
13	TRBD1	TRBV7-2	-	TRBJ2-7	CASRQGARYEQYF	TGTGCCAGCAGACAGGGGGCGCGGTACGAGCAGTACTTC
13	-	TRBV29-1	-	TRBJ2-6	CSVDGSGANVLTF	TGCAGCGTTGACGGCTCTGGGGCCAACGTCCTGACTTTC
18	TRBD2	TRBV7-2	-	TRBJ2-1	CASSLGSGTSGGQNEQFF	TGTGCCAGCAGCTTAGGCTCGGGGACTAGCGGGGGGCAGAATGAGCAGTTCTTC
15	-	TRBV30	-	TRBJ1-2	CAKVRRGTFNYGYTF	TGTGCCAAAGTAAGGCGGGGCACCTTTAACTATGGCTACACCTTC
15	-	TRBV21-1	-	TRBJ2-5	CASSKVSKLRETQYF	TGTGCCAGCAGCAAGGTCTCGAAGTTAAGAGAGACCCAGTACTTC
16	-	TRBV7-2	-	TRBJ2-7	CASRRGGAHRSYEQYF	TGTGCCAGCAGACGGGGCGGGGCCCACCGCTCCTACGAGCAGTACTTC
16	-	TRBV13	-	TRBJ2-1	CASSPRISWGFNEQFF	TGTGCCAGCAGCCCCCGGATTAGTTGGGGGTTCAATGAGCAGTTCTTC
16	-	TRBV7-9	-	TRBJ2-2	CASSLVGGKITGELFF	TGTGCCAGCAGCTTAGTAGGGGGGAAGATAACCGGGGAGCTGTTTTTT
17	TRBD2	TRBV6-1	-	TRBJ2-3	CASSEVLAGGGTDTQYF	TGTGCCAGCAGTGAAGTTCTAGCGGGGGGCGGGACAGATACGCAGTATTTT
13	TRBD1	TRBV6-1	-	TRBJ2-1	CASHHRGYNEQFF	TGTGCCAGCCATCACAGGGGTTACAATGAGCAGTTCTTC
15	-	TRBV9	-	TRBJ1-2	CASSVVQGANYGYTF	TGTGCCAGCAGCGTAGTCCAGGGAGCGAACTATGGCTACACCTTC
12	-	TRBV11-3	once	TRBJ1-2	CASSLQNYGYTF	TGTGCCAGCAGCTTACAGAACTATGGCTACACCTTC
13	-	TRBV6-5	-	TRBJ2-2	CASTHPNTGELFF	TGTGCCAGCACCCATCCGAACACCGGGGAGCTGTTTTTT
15	-	TRBV5-5	-	TRBJ2-3	CASSLSIGDGDTQYF	TGTGCCAGCAGCTTGTCCATAGGGGACGGGGATACGCAGTATTTT
15	TRBD2	TRBV9	-	TRBJ2-2	CASSVGGGNTGELFF	TGTGCCAGCAGCGTAGGCGGGGGGAACACCGGGGAGCTGTTTTTT
13	TRBD1	TRBV7-8	-	TRBJ1-5	CASSHDRGQPQHF	TGTGCCAGCAGCCATGACAGGGGGCAGCCCCAGCATTTT
12	-	TRBV7-9	-	TRBJ1-1	CASRGLDTEAFF	TGTGCCAGCAGGGGGCTCGACACTGAAGCTTTCTTT
15	-	TRBV2	-	TRBJ2-3	CASSEVHPSTDTQYF	TGTGCCAGCAGTGAAGTACACCCTAGCACAGATACGCAGTATTTT
12	-	TRBV9	-	TRBJ1-2	CASAQGRTGYTF	TGTGCCAGCGCGCAGGGACGGACTGGCTACACCTTC
14	-	TRBV7-9	-	TRBJ1-1	CASSFSGGDTEAFF	TGTGCCAGCAGCTTTTCTGGGGGGGACACTGAAGCTTTCTTT
12	-	TRBV30	-	TRBJ2-7	CAYEEGFYEQYF	TGTGCCTATGAGGAGGGGTTCTACGAGCAGTACTTC
17	-	TRBV5-5	-	TRBJ1-2	CASSLGGVRSYNYGYTF	TGTGCCAGCAGCTTGGGGGGGGTCAGAAGTTATAACTATGGCTACACCTTC